The 12 T cell receptor beta chains below all came from one sample that was sequenced in a study of vaccination effects on CD4 cells after COVID-19. Clones were sequenced by immunoSEQ multiplex PCR, and TCRdb holds only the in-frame ones, with some missing. There are under 70,000 clones in the sample; roughly 77% occur only once, and 5.5% lies in the top ten. These TCRs are of unknown antigen specificity. Antigen-specific CD4+ T cells expanded by the ViraFEST assay with viral peptide pools were then sequenced. Having been cultured for around ten days, the cells underwent CD4+ T cell isolation. SARS-CoV-2 infected the person between March and December 2020, as confirmed by PCR. The sample here was CD4+ T cells from PBMCs cultured with HIV peptides, taken before COVID-19 vaccination. Subset in this sample: HIV-1 Nef peptide pool negative control/reference culture. The receptor source for this set is a human donor who had a prior SARS-CoV-2 infection.

The V call is TRBV5-4, the J call TRBJ2-1, with 14 bases identical to TRBD2. Germline-derived CDR1 and CDR2 are SGHNT and YYREEE (reference sequence). V lost 5 bases to trimming and J lost 8 bases; unmatched junction nucleotides: 9. This CDR3 contains 16 residues. The CDR3, as DNA: TGTGCCAGCAGACGAAGACTAGCGGGGGGGCAAGATGAGCAGTTCTTC. It translates to CASRRRLAGGQDEQFF.

CDR3 sequence (DNA): TGTGCCAGCAGCCGCAAGTACATGGAGGATTCACCCCTCCACTTT. Its protein product is CASSRKYMEDSPLHF. V gene TRBV6-5 combines with J gene TRBJ1-6; D gene uncertain. This CDR3 spans 15 amino acids. Germline V gene sequence: CDR1 MNHEY, CDR2 SVGAGI. Trimming left V 6 bases short and J 8 bases short, with 17 bases between.

V gene TRBV5-4 combines with J gene TRBJ1-4, with a possible D match to TRBD1 (6 bases). The CDR3 contains 13 residues. V was pared by 4 bases and J by 8 bases, with 12 bases between. The germline gives CDR1 SGHNT, CDR2 YYREEE (reference sequence). DNA of the CDR3: TGTGCCAGCAGCCACCGGGACACAGAAAAACTGTTTTTT. Translated: CASSHRDTEKLFF.

The genes are TRBV24-1 and TRBJ2-1, with 12 bases that match TRBD2. V trimming: 4 bases; J trimming: 7 bases; junction bases outside the gene matches: 7. The germline V gene encodes CDR1 KGHDR and CDR2 SFDVKD. The CDR3 consists of 16 residues. CDR3 amino acids: CATSEKPGLAGNEQFF. The CDR3 nucleotides are TGTGCCACCAGTGAAAAACCGGGACTAGCGGGTAATGAGCAGTTCTTC.

The chain recombines TRBV7-6 with TRBJ2-3; D perhaps matches TRBD2 (6 bases). Germline V gene data show CDR1 as SGHVS and CDR2 as FNYEAQ. The CDR3 contains 19 residues. The germline V and J ends were trimmed by 0 bases and 2 bases, with 21 bases remaining between them. In nucleotides, the CDR3 is TGTGCCAGCAGCTTAGCCCCGTCTGGTGTGGGGGGAGACACAGATACGCAGTATTTT. Encoded protein: CASSLAPSGVGGDTDTQYF.

This chain connects TRBV6-5 to TRBJ2-7; TRBD1 might be the D (5 bases). V was clipped by 8 bases and J by 2 bases, with 13 bases between them. The CDR3 totals 13 residues. The germline gives CDR1 MNHEY, CDR2 SVGAGI. In DNA form, the CDR3 reads TGTGCCAGCGGCCAGGGTATTCCCTACGAGCAGTACTTC. Its protein product is CASGQGIPYEQYF.

This clone came up a few times. The chain combines TRBV30 with TRBJ1-4; D gene unclear. This CDR3 comprises 14 residues. V lost 4 bases and J lost 0, with 9 bases in between. Germline V gene data show CDR1 as GTSNPN and CDR2 as SVGIG (reference sequence). In DNA, the CDR3 is TGTGCCTGGAACGGACTGACAACTAATGAAAAACTGTTTTTT. Its protein product is CAWNGLTTNEKLFF.

V and J are TRBV3-1 (or the pseudogene TRBV3-2) and TRBJ2-3; either TRBD1 or TRBD2 may supply D (5 bases each). Trimming pared 4 bases from V and 10 bases from J, leaving 24 bases between. The CDR3 sequence is 16 residues long. The germline CDR1 and CDR2 sequences are LGHDT and YNNKEL (reference sequence). CDR3 amino acids: CASSRRTGTHTRPQYF. Written as DNA, the CDR3 is TGTGCCAGCAGCCGTCGAACCGGGACCCATACGCGTCCGCAGTATTTT.

The chain employs TRBV12-3 or TRBV12-4 and TRBJ1-2, with no clear D. Trimming cost V 3 bases and J 0 bases, with 5 bases left between them. There are 13 residues in the CDR3. Here the CDR3 DNA reads TGTGCCAGCAGTTTTGGAACTAACTATGGCTACACCTTC. It encodes CASSFGTNYGYTF.

This sequence joins TRBV19 and TRBJ2-1; TRBD2 matches at 8 bases. Germline V gene lookup returns CDR1 LNHDA and CDR2 SQIVND (reference sequence). This CDR3 is built from 16 residues. J gave up 10 bases and V 3 bases, and 14 bases lay outside the gene matches. The CDR3 DNA follows: TGTGCCAGTAGTATTCTTCAGGCGGGAGGTGTTAAGGAGCAGTTCTTC. It specifies CASSILQAGGVKEQFF.

This rearrangement joins TRBV6-5 to TRBJ2-3; D ambiguous. This CDR3 spans 16 amino acids. Trimming stripped 0 bases from V and 2 bases from J, with 12 bases between. CDR1 is MNHEY, CDR2 SVGAGI, per germline. The CDR3 loop is CASSYSRFQNTDTQYF. The CDR3, as DNA: TGTGCCAGCAGTTACTCGAGATTTCAGAACACAGATACGCAGTATTTT.

The genes are TRBV7-9 and TRBJ2-3; D is undetermined. Trimming shortened V by 0 bases and J by 0 bases, and 16 bases separated the two germline ends. CDR1 is SEHNR, CDR2 FQNEAQ, per germline (reference sequence). The CDR3 extends over 18 amino acids. DNA for the CDR3: TGTGCCAGCAGCTTAGCCGTTTTAAGCGCACGAAGCACAGATACGCAGTATTTT. This translates into CASSLAVLSARSTDTQYF.